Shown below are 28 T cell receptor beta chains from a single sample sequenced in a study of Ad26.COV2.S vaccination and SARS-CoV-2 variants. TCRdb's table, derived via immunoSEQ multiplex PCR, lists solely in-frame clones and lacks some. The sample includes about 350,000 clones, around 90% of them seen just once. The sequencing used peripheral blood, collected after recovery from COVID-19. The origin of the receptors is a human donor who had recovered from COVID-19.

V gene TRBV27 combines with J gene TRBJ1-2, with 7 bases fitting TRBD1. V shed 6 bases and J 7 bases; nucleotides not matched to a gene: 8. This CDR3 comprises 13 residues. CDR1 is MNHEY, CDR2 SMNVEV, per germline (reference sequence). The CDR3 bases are TGTGCCAGCAGAAATGACAGGGCGGCTGGCTACACCTTC. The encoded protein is CASRNDRAAGYTF.

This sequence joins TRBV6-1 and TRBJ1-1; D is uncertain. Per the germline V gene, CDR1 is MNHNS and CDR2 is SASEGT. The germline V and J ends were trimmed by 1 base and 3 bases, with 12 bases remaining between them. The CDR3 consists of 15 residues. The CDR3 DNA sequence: TGTGCCAGCAGTGAAGAGGTGTCAGCCTACACTGAAGCTTTCTTT. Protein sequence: CASSEEVSAYTEAFF.

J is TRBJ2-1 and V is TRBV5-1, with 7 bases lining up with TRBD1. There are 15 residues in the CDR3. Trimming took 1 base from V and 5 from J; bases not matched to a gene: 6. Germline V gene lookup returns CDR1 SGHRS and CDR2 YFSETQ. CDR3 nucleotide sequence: TGCGCCAGCAGCTTGTCAGGGGGTTATCACAATGAGCAGTTCTTC. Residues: CASSLSGGYHNEQFF. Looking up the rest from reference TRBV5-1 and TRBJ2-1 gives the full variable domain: KAGVTQTPRYLIKTRGQQVTLSCSPISGHRSVSWYQQTPGQGLQFLFEYFSETQRNKGNFPGRFSGRQFSNSRSEMNVSTLELGDSALYLCASSLSGGYHNEQFFGPGTRLTVL.

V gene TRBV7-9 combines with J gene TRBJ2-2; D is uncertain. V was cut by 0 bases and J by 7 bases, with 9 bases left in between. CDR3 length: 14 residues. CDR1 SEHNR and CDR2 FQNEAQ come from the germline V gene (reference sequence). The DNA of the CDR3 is TGTGCCAGCAGCTTAGCAGGGAACGACGGGGAGCTGTTTTTT. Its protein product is CASSLAGNDGELFF. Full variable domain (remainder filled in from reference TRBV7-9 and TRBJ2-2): DTGVSQNPRHKITKRGQNVTFRCDPISEHNRLYWYRQTLGQGPEFLTYFQNEAQLEKSRLLSDRFSAERPKGSFSTLEIQRTEQGDSAMYLCASSLAGNDGELFFGEGSRLTVL.

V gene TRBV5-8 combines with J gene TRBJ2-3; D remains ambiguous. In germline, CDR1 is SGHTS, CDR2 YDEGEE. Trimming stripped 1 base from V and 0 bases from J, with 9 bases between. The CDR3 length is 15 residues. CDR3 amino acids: CASSLTAPSTDTQYF. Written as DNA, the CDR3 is TGTGCCAGCAGCTTGACAGCGCCTAGCACAGATACGCAGTATTTT.

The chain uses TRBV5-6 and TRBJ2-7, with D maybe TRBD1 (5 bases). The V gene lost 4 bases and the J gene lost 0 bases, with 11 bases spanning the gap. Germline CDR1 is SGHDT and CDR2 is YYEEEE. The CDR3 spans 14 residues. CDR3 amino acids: CASSPDGHSYEQYF. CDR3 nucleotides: TGTGCCAGCAGCCCTGACGGACACTCCTACGAGCAGTACTTC.

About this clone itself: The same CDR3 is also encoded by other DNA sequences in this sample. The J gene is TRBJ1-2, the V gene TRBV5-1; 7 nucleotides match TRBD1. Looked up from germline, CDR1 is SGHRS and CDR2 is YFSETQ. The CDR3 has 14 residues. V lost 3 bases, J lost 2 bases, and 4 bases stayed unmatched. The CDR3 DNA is TGCGCCAGCAGCTCGCCGGGACAGAACTATGGCTACACCTTC. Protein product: CASSSPGQNYGYTF. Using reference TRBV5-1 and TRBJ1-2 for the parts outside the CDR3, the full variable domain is KAGVTQTPRYLIKTRGQQVTLSCSPISGHRSVSWYQQTPGQGLQFLFEYFSETQRNKGNFPGRFSGRQFSNSRSEMNVSTLELGDSALYLCASSSPGQNYGYTFGSGTRLTVV.

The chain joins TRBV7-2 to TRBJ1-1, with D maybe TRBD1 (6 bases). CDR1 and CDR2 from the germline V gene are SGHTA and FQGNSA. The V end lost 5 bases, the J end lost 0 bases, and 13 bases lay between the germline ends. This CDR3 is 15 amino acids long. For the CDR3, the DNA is TGTGCCAGCAGCACCAGACAGGTCATGAACACTGAAGCTTTCTTT. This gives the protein CASSTRQVMNTEAFF. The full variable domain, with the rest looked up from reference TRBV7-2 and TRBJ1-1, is GAGVSQSPSNKVTEKGKDVELRCDPISGHTALYWYRQSLGQGLEFLIYFQGNSAPDKSGLPSDRFSAERTGGSVSTLTIQRTQQEDSAVYLCASSTRQVMNTEAFFGQGTRLTVV.

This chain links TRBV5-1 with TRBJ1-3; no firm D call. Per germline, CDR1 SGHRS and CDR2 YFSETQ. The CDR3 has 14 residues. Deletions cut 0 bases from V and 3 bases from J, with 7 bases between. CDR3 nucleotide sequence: TGCGCCAGCAGCTTGGAGGTCGATGGAAACACCATATATTTT. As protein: CASSLEVDGNTIYF.

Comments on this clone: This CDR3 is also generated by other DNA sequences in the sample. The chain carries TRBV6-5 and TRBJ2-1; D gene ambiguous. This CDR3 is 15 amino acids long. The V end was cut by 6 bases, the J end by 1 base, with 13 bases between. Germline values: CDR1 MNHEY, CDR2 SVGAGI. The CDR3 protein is CASSPTRSSYNEQFF. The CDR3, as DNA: TGTGCCAGCAGCCCAACCCGCAGTTCCTACAATGAGCAGTTCTTC.

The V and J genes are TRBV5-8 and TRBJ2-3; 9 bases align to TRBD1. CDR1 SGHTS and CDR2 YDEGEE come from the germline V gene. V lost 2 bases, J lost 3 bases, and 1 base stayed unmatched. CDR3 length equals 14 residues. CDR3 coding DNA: TGTGCCAGCAGCTTAGACAGGGGGACAGATACGCAGTATTTT. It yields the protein CASSLDRGTDTQYF. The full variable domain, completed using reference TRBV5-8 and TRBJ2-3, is EAGVTQSPTHLIKTRGQQATLRCSPISGHTSVYWYQQALGLGLQFLLWYDEGEERNRGNFPPRFSGRQFPNYSSELNVNALELEDSALYLCASSLDRGTDTQYFGPGTRLTVL.

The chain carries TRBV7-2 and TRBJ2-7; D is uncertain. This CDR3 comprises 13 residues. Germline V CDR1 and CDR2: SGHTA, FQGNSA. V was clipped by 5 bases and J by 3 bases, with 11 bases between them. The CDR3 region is CASSERWFYEQYF. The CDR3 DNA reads TGTGCCAGCAGCGAGAGGTGGTTCTACGAGCAGTACTTC. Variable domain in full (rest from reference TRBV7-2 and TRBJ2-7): GAGVSQSPSNKVTEKGKDVELRCDPISGHTALYWYRQSLGQGLEFLIYFQGNSAPDKSGLPSDRFSAERTGGSVSTLTIQRTQQEDSAVYLCASSERWFYEQYFGPGTRLTVT.

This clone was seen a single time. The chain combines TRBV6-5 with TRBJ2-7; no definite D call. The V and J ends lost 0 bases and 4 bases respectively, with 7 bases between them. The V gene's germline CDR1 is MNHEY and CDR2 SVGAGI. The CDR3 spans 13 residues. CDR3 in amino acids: CASSYSLGYEQYF. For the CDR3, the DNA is TGTGCCAGCAGTTACTCTCTCGGGTACGAGCAGTACTTC.

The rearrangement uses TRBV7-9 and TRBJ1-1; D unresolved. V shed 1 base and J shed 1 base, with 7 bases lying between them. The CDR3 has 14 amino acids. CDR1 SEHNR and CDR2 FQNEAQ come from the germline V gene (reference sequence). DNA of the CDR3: TGTGCCAGCAGCTTAGAAACTTCGAACACTGAAGCTTTCTTT. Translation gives CASSLETSNTEAFF.

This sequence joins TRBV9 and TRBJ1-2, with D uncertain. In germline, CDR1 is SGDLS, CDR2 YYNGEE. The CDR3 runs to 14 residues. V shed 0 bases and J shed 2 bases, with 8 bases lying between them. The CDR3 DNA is TGTGCCAGCAGCGTAGCTGAATTGAACTATGGCTACACCTTC. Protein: CASSVAELNYGYTF.

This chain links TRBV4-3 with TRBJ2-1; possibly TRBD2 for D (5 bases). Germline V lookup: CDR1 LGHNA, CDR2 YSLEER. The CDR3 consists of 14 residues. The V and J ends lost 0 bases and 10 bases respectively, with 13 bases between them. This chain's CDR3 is CASSQERAVGEQFF. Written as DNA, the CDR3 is TGCGCCAGCAGCCAAGAGAGGGCTGTCGGGGAGCAGTTCTTC.

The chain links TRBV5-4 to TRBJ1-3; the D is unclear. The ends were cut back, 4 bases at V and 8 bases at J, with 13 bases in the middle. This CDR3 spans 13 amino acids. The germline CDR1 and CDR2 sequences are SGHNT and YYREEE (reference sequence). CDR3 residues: CASSEWDRDTIYF. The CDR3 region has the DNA TGTGCCAGCAGCGAATGGGATAGGGACACCATATATTTT.

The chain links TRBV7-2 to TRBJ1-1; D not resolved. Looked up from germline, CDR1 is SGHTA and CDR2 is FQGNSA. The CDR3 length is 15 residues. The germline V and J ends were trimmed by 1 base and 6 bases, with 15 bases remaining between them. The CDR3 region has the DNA TGTGCCAGCAGCTTAGAACTCGTGGCAGCGTCTGAAGCTTTCTTT. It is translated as CASSLELVAASEAFF.

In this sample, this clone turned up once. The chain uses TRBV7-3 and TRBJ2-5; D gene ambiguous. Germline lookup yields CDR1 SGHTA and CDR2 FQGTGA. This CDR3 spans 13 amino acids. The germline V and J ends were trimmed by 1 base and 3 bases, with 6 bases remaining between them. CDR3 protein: CASSLSLEETQYF. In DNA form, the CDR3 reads TGTGCCAGCAGCTTAAGTCTAGAAGAGACCCAGTACTTC.

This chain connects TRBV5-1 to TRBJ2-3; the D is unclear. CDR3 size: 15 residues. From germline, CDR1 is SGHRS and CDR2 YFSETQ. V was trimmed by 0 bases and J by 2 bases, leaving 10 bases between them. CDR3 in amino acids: CASSLGAFPTDTQYF. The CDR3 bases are TGCGCCAGCAGCTTGGGGGCTTTTCCCACAGATACGCAGTATTTT.

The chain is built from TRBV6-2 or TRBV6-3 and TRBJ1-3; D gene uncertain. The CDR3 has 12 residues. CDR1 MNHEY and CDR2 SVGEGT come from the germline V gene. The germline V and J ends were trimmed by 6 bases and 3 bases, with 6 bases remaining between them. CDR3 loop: CASSPGGNTIYF. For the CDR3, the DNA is TGTGCCAGCAGCCCCGGTGGAAACACCATATATTTT.

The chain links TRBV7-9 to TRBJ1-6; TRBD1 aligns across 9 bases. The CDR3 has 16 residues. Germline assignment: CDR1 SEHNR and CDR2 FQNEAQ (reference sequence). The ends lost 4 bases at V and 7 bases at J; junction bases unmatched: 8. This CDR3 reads CASSSRPGQGNSPLHF. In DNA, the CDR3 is TGTGCCAGCAGCTCTCGCCCAGGACAGGGGAATTCACCCCTCCACTTT.

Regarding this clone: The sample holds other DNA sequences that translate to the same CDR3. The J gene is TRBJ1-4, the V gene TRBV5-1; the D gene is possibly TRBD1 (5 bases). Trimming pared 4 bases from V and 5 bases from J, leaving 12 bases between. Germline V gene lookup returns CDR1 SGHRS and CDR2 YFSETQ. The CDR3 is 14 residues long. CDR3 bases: TGCGCCAGCAGCCTCCAGGGATCCAATGAAAAACTGTTTTTT. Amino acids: CASSLQGSNEKLFF.

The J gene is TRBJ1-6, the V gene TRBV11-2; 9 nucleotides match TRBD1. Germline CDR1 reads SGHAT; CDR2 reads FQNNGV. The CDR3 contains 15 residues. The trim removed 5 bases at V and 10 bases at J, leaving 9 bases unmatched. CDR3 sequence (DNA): TGTGCCAGCAGCCCCGGGACAGGGCATAGATCACCCCTCCACTTT. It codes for CASSPGTGHRSPLHF. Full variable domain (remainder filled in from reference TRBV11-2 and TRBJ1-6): EAGVAQSPRYKIIEKRQSVAFWCNPISGHATLYWYQQILGQGPKLLIQFQNNGVVDDSQLPKDRFSAERLKGVDSTLKIQPAKLEDSAVYLCASSPGTGHRSPLHFGNGTRLTVT.

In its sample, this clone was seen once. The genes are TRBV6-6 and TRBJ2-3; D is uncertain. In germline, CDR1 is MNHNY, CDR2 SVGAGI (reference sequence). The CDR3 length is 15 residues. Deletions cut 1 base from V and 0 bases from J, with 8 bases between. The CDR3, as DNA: TGTGCCAGCAGTTACTTCAGCCCTAGCACAGATACGCAGTATTTT. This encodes CASSYFSPSTDTQYF.

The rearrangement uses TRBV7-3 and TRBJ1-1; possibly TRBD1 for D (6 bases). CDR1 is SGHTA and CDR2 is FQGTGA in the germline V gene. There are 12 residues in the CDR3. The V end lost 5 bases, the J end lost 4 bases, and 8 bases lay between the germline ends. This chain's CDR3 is CASSAGATEAFF. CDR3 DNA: TGTGCCAGCAGCGCAGGGGCCACTGAAGCTTTCTTT. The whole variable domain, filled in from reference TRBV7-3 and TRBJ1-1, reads GAGVSQTPSNKVTEKGKYVELRCDPISGHTALYWYRQSLGQGPEFLIYFQGTGAADDSGLPNDRFFAVRPEGSVSTLKIQRTERGDSAVYLCASSAGATEAFFGQGTRLTVV.

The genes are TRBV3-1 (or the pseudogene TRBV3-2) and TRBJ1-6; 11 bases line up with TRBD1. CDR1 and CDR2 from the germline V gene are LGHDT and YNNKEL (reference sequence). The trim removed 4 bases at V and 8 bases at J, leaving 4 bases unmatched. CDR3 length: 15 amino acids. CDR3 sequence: CASSPTGQGDSPLHF. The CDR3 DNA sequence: TGTGCCAGCAGCCCTACGGGACAGGGGGATTCACCCCTCCACTTT.

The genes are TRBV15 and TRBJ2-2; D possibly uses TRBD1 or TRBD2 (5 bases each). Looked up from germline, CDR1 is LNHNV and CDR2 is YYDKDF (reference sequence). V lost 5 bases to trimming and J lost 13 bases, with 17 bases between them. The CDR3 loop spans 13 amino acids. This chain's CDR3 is CATSSESGLRLFF. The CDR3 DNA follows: TGTGCCACCAGCTCAGAGTCGGGGCTTAGGCTGTTTTTT.